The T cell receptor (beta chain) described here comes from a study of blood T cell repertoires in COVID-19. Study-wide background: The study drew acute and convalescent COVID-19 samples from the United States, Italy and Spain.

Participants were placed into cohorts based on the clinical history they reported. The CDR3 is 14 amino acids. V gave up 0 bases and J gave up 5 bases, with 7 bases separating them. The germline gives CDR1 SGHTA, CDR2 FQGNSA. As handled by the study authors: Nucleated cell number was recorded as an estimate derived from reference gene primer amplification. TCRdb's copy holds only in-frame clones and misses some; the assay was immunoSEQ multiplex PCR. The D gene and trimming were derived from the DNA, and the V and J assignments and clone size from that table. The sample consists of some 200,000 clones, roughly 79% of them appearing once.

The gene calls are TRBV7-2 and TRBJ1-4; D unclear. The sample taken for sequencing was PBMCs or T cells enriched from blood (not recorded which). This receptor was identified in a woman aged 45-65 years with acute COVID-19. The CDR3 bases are TGTGCCAGCAGCTTAGCGCTATCAAATGAAAAACTGTTTTTT. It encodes CASSLALSNEKLFF.